The 24 T cell receptor beta chains presented below share a single source sample, sequenced in a study of T cells in Graves' hyperthyroidism and ophthalmopathy. Researchers amplified the TCR beta CDR3 regions from RNA transcripts. Initially, a first-round RT-PCR of the TCR CDR3 employed the HTBI primer set. In TCRdb, the multiplex PCR reads were re-called with MiXCR into one record per CDR3 protein. The sample has fewer than 450,000 distinct CDR3 sequences, 18% seen once. The specimen was blood. Source of these receptors: a man aged 18 to 29 with Graves' ophthalmopathy.

There are many counts of this clonotype. This rearrangement joins TRBV11-2 to TRBJ1-1; no clear D. The CDR3 is made up of 15 amino acids. Germline V gives CDR1 SGHAT, CDR2 FQNNGV. V was shortened by 7 bases and J by 1 base, with 16 bases between the two germline ends. Here the CDR3 DNA reads TGTGCCAGCACCCGAGGAGAACAAGAGAACACTGAAGCTTTCTTT. Its protein is CASTRGEQENTEAFF.

V usage is TRBV4-1 and J usage is TRBJ2-7; a weak D match, TRBD2 (5 bases). The germline CDR1 and CDR2 sequences are MGHRA and YSYEKL. The V end was cut by 2 bases, the J end by 4 bases, with 18 bases between. This CDR3 contains 16 residues. The CDR3 DNA is TGCGCCAGCAGCCAATTGTTCGAGATGGGGAGTTACGAGCAGTACTTC. Its translation is CASSQLFEMGSYEQYF.

This clonotype was recorded many times. The rearrangement joins TRBV5-1 to TRBJ1-1; the match to TRBD1 covers 8 bases. Germline CDR1 and CDR2: SGHRS and YFSETQ. The CDR3 is 15 residues long. Unmatched junction bases numbered 1, after V lost 0 bases and J lost 0 bases. The CDR3 here is CASSLGTGLNTEAFF. For the CDR3, the DNA is TGCGCCAGCAGCTTGGGGACAGGGCTGAACACTGAAGCTTTCTTT.

This clonotype was seen a single time. The chain carries TRBV4-2 and TRBJ1-6; possibly TRBD1 for D (5 bases). Trimming pared 4 bases from V and 5 bases from J, leaving 18 bases between. The CDR3 is 17 amino acids. Germline assignment: CDR1 LGHNA and CDR2 YNFKEQ. CDR3 coding DNA: TGTGCCAGCAGCCCTACAGAATCAGGGATGAATAATTCACCCCTCCACTTT. Translation gives CASSPTESGMNNSPLHF.

The rearrangement links TRBV18 to TRBJ2-3; TRBD1 agrees at 9 bases. Germline V lookup: CDR1 KGHSH, CDR2 LQKENI. The CDR3 consists of 14 residues. V was clipped by 4 bases and J by 2 bases; unmatched bases: 1. For the CDR3, the DNA is TGTGCCAGCTCACGGGACAGGGACACAGATACGCAGTATTTT. Encoded protein: CASSRDRDTDTQYF.

The DNA for the CDR3 is TGTGCCAGCAGTGCTCCAATGACTCCAACCCAGTACTTC. This sequence encodes CASSAPMTPTQYF. V gene TRBV28 combines with J gene TRBJ2-5; D not resolved. The CDR3 sequence is 13 residues long. Germline lookup yields CDR1 MDHEN and CDR2 SYDVKM. Deletions cut 5 bases from V and 8 bases from J, with 15 bases between.

In this sample, this clonotype turned up many times. The chain carries TRBV7-9 and TRBJ2-6; a weak D match, TRBD2 (5 bases). The CDR3 is made up of 15 amino acids. The V and J ends lost 5 bases and 4 bases respectively, with 12 bases between them. Germline loops: CDR1 SEHNR, CDR2 FQNEAQ (reference sequence). CDR3 sequence: CASSPLGAGANVLTF. Written as DNA, the CDR3 is TGTGCCAGCAGCCCCCTGGGAGCGGGGGCCAACGTCCTGACTTTC.

The table lists this clonotype with a few counts. The V call is TRBV5-1, the J call TRBJ1-2, with D unclear. From germline, CDR1 is SGHRS and CDR2 YFSETQ. Between the trimmed V and J ends, which lost 0 bases and 8 bases, there was a span of 11 bases. The CDR3 totals 13 residues. Here the CDR3 DNA reads TGCGCCAGCAGCTTGGACATTGCTATCGGCTACACCTTC. It is translated as CASSLDIAIGYTF.

This rearrangement joins TRBV7-3 to TRBJ2-5; TRBD1 might be the D (7 bases). The CDR3 has 14 amino acids. With 4 bases removed from V and 7 bases from J, the gap between germline ends came to 16 bases. The germline V gene has CDR1 SGHTA and CDR2 FQGTGA. CDR3 residues: CASSSGQARGTQYF. The CDR3 DNA is TGTGCCAGCAGCTCAGGACAGGCGCGGGGGACCCAGTACTTC. Filled out from reference TRBV7-3 and TRBJ2-5, the complete variable domain reads GAGVSQTPSNKVTEKGKYVELRCDPISGHTALYWYRQSLGQGPEFLIYFQGTGAADDSGLPNDRFFAVRPEGSVSTLKIQRTERGDSAVYLCASSSGQARGTQYFGPGTRLLVL.

The chain uses TRBV7-3 and TRBJ2-1; 16 bases are shared with TRBD2. V trimming: 5 bases; J trimming: 13 bases; junction bases outside the gene matches: 11. Germline CDR1 SGHTA, CDR2 FQGTGA. CDR3 length: 16 residues. CDR3 nucleotides: TGTGCCAGCAGCGAAACCGGGACTAGCGGGGGGGAGGGACAGTTCTTC. This gives the protein CASSETGTSGGEGQFF.

The DNA for the CDR3 is TGTGCCAGCAGTTACTCCGGACTAGCGGGAACCATTTACAATGAGCAGTTCTTC. Its protein is CASSYSGLAGTIYNEQFF. The chain couples TRBV6-2 or TRBV6-3 to TRBJ2-1, with TRBD2 identical over 12 bases. Germline-derived CDR1 and CDR2 are MNHEY and SVGEGT. The trim removed 0 bases at V and 4 bases at J, leaving 7 bases unmatched. This CDR3 has 18 residues.

This clonotype was observed a few times. The gene calls are TRBV29-1 and TRBJ1-5; D ambiguous. Germline lookup yields CDR1 SQVTM and CDR2 ANQGSEA. The CDR3 extends over 13 amino acids. V was trimmed by 6 bases and J by 7 bases, leaving 16 bases between them. CDR3 bases: TGCAGCGTCTTACCACCGAATCTACAGCCCCAGCATTTT. It is translated as CSVLPPNLQPQHF.

Many counts were recorded for this clonotype. The DNA for the CDR3 is TGTGCCAGCAGCTTAGTGTCTAGCGGGGGGCAAGAGACCCAGTACTTC. This sequence encodes CASSLVSSGGQETQYF. The chain is built from TRBV7-2 and TRBJ2-5; 11 nucleotides agree with TRBD2. CDR3 size: 16 residues. The V gene's germline CDR1 is SGHTA and CDR2 FQGNSA. The V segment lost 1 base and the J segment 2 bases; nucleotides outside the gene matches: 3.

This chain links TRBV5-1 with TRBJ1-2; 7 bases align to TRBD1. Germline CDR1 SGHRS, CDR2 YFSETQ. The J segment lost 0 bases and the V segment lost 0 bases, leaving 5 bases of the junction unmatched. This CDR3 is 16 amino acids long. The CDR3 nucleotides are TGCGCCAGCAGCTTGGATCCGGGACAGCCTAACTATGGCTACACCTTC. Translating it yields CASSLDPGQPNYGYTF.

This chain connects TRBV7-9 to TRBJ2-1; D tentatively fits TRBD1 or TRBD2 (5 bases each). This CDR3 is built from 12 residues. V lost 5 bases and J lost 12, with 14 bases in between. Per germline, CDR1 SEHNR and CDR2 FQNEAQ (reference sequence). CDR3 region: CASSPLGDGQFF. CDR3 in DNA: TGTGCCAGCAGCCCGCTGGGGGATGGGCAGTTCTTC.

In its sample, this clonotype was seen many times. V and J are TRBV6-1 and TRBJ2-1; D is ambiguous. The CDR3 length is 16 residues. Germline values: CDR1 MNHNS, CDR2 SASEGT. V was pared by 0 bases and J by 5 bases, with 14 bases between. CDR3 loop: CASSEALSLADNEQFF. The CDR3 nucleotides read TGTGCCAGCAGTGAAGCCCTTTCCCTGGCCGACAATGAGCAGTTCTTC.

At least ten counts were recorded for this clonotype. The rearrangement uses TRBV2 and TRBJ1-4; D gene ambiguous. Germline V lookup: CDR1 SNHLY, CDR2 FYNNEI. V lost 6 bases and J 2 bases, leaving 10 bases between the germline ends. The CDR3 is 14 amino acids. The CDR3 coding sequence is TGTGCCAGCAGCAGAGGGAGTACTAATGAAAAACTGTTTTTT. Translated, it gives CASSRGSTNEKLFF.

The chain recombines TRBV28 with TRBJ2-7, with TRBD2 matching 12 bases. Germline loops: CDR1 MDHEN, CDR2 SYDVKM. The CDR3 runs to 17 residues. V lost 4 bases to trimming and J lost 0 bases; unmatched junction nucleotides: 7. In nucleotides, the CDR3 is TGTGCCAGCAGTTCCTGGACTAGCGGGGTGTACTCCTACGAGCAGTACTTC. Protein sequence: CASSSWTSGVYSYEQYF.

This clonotype has a count of ten or more. V is TRBV7-8 and J is TRBJ2-3; 8 bases map to TRBD2. This CDR3 region has 16 residues. Germline V gene data show CDR1 as SGHVS and CDR2 as FQNEAQ. J was trimmed by 3 bases and V by 6 bases; bases with no gene match: 11. CDR3 sequence reads: CASSPRGGVATDTQYF. The CDR3 nucleotides read TGTGCCAGCAGTCCACGGGGGGGGGTGGCGACAGATACGCAGTATTTT.

This clonotype was seen ten or more times. This chain uses TRBV12-5 with TRBJ1-6, with D perhaps matching TRBD1 (6 bases). V lost 4 bases and J 8 bases, leaving 18 bases between the germline ends. The CDR3 length is 16 residues. Per the germline V gene, CDR1 is LGHNT and CDR2 is FRNRAP. CDR3: CASGSGPGHQYSPLHF. The DNA of the CDR3 is TGTGCTAGTGGTTCGGGACCGGGACACCAATATTCACCCCTCCACTTT.

In its sample, this clonotype was seen many times. The chain links TRBV5-6 to TRBJ2-5, with 9 bases lining up with TRBD2. There are 16 residues in the CDR3. V was clipped by 2 bases and J by 3 bases; unmatched bases: 8. Germline lookup yields CDR1 SGHDT and CDR2 YYEEEE. This chain's CDR3 is CASSFGLASGKETQYF. As DNA, the CDR3 is TGTGCCAGCAGCTTCGGACTAGCGAGCGGAAAAGAGACCCAGTACTTC.

J is TRBJ2-7 and V is TRBV20-1, with D perhaps TRBD1 or TRBD2 (5 bases each). Germline-derived CDR1 and CDR2 are DFQATT and SNEGSKA (reference sequence). This CDR3 region has 12 residues. The CDR3 bases are TGCAGCCCACGGGGCCGGACCTACGAGCAGTACTTC. Its protein product is CSPRGRTYEQYF.

This clonotype was seen at least ten times. The chain uses TRBV13 and TRBJ1-1; unclear D gene. Trimming removed 3 bases from V and 4 bases from J, with 12 bases in between. The length of the CDR3 is 14 residues. Germline-derived CDR1 and CDR2 are PRHDT and FYEKMQ (reference sequence). The CDR3 coding sequence is TGTGCCAGCAGCTTGGCCCACAAGGCCACTGAAGCTTTCTTT. Amino acids: CASSLAHKATEAFF.

The genes are TRBV28 and TRBJ2-2; 8 bases map to TRBD1. V was pared by 4 bases and J by 4 bases, with 5 bases of the junction left unmatched. Germline-derived CDR1 and CDR2 are MDHEN and SYDVKM. The CDR3 consists of 15 residues. The DNA of the CDR3 is TGTGCCAGCAGTTCCCAGGGGGCGCCCACCGGGGAGCTGTTTTTT. The encoded protein is CASSSQGAPTGELFF.